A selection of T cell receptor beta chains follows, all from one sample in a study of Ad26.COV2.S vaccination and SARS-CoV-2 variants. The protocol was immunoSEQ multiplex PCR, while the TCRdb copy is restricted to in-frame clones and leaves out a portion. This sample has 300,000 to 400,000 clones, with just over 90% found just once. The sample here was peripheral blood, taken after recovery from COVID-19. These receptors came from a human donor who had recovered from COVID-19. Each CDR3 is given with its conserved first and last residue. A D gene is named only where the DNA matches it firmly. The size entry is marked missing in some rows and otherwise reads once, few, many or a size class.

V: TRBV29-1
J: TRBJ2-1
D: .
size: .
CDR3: CSVDSTYNEQFF
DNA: TGCAGCGTGGACAGTACCTACAATGAGCAGTTCTTC

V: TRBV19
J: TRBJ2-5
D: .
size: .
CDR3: CASSIGGGHNQETQYF
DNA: TGTGCCAGTAGTATAGGGGGGGGACACAATCAAGAGACCCAGTACTTC

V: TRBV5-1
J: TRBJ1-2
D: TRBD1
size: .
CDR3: CASSLEGGAYGYTF
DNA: TGCGCCAGCAGCTTGGAAGGGGGCGCGTATGGCTACACCTTC

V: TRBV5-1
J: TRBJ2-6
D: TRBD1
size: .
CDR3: CASSLPRDRAPYGANVLTF
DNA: TGCGCCAGCAGCTTGCCCCGGGACAGGGCTCCTTATGGGGCCAACGTCCTGACTTTC

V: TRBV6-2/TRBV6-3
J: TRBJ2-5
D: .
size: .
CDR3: CASSLKETQYF
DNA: TGTGCCAGCAGTCTTAAAGAGACCCAGTACTTC

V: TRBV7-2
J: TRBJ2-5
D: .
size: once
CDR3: CASSLTLGETQYF
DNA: TGTGCCAGCAGCCTGACACTCGGCGAGACCCAGTACTTC

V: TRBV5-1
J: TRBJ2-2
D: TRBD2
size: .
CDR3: CASSLGPGGSTNTGELFF
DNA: TGCGCCAGCAGCTTGGGTCCGGGGGGAAGTACGAACACCGGGGAGCTGTTTTTT

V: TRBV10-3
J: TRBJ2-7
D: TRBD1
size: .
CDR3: CAVTPGQKSSYEQYF
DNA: TGTGCCGTAACCCCGGGACAGAAGAGCTCCTACGAGCAGTACTTC

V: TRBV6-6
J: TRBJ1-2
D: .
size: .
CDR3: CASSYLKSHRYGYTF
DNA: TGTGCCAGCAGTTACTTGAAAAGCCATCGCTATGGCTACACCTTC

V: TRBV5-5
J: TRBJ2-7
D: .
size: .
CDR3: CASSQDEGFIYEQYF
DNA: TGTGCCAGCAGCCAAGACGAAGGGTTTATCTACGAGCAGTACTTC

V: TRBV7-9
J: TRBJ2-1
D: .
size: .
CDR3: CASRPRLGNEQFF
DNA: TGTGCCAGCAGACCCCGACTCGGCAATGAGCAGTTCTTC

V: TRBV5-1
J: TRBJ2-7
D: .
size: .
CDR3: CASSLGGIDSYEQYF
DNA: TGCGCCAGCAGCTTGGGGGGTATCGACTCCTACGAGCAGTACTTC

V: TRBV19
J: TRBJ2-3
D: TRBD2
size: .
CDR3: CASSIEGSGVLTDTQYF
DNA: TGTGCCAGTAGTATAGAAGGTAGCGGGGTTTTGACAGATACGCAGTATTTT

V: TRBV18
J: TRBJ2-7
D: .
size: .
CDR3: CASSPREIQGAMDEQYF
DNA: TGTGCCAGCTCCCCCCGGGAAATACAGGGAGCCATGGACGAGCAGTACTTC

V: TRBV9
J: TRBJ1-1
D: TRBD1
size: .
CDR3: CASSEGANTEAFF
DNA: TGTGCCAGCAGCGAGGGGGCGAACACTGAAGCTTTCTTT

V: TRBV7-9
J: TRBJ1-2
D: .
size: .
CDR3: CASSPDRYTGYTF
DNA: TGTGCCAGCAGCCCAGATAGATATACGGGCTACACCTTC

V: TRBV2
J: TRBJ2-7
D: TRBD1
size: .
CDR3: CASSVSLDRETYEQYF
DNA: TGTGCCAGCAGTGTATCTTTGGACAGGGAAACCTACGAGCAGTACTTC

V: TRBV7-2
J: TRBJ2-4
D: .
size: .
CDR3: CASSKFWGLAETKNIQYF
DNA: TGTGCCAGCAGCAAATTTTGGGGGCTAGCGGAGACCAAAAACATTCAGTACTTC

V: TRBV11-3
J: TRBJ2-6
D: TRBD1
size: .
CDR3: CASSLTSTGKGANVLTF
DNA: TGTGCCAGCAGCTTAACTTCGACAGGGAAGGGGGCCAACGTCCTGACTTTC

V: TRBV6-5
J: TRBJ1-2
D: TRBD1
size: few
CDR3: CASSSDRIGYGYTF
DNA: TGTGCCAGCAGTTCGGACAGGATCGGGTATGGCTACACCTTC

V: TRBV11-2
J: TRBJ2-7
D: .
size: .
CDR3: CASSFQGHNYEQYF
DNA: TGTGCCAGCAGCTTCCAAGGACATAACTACGAGCAGTACTTC

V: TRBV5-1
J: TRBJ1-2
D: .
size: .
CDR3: CASSLSLVEGYTF
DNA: TGCGCCAGCAGCTTGTCCCTCGTAGAGGGCTACACCTTC

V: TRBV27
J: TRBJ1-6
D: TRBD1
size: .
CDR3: CASSFGGQGYNSPLHF
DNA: TGTGCCAGCAGTTTTGGTGGACAGGGCTATAATTCACCCCTCCACTTT

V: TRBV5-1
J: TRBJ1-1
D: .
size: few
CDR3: CASSLEGLAEAFF
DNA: TGCGCCAGCAGCTTGGAGGGTTTGGCTGAAGCTTTCTTT

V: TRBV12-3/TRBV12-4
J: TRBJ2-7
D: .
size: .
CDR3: CASRLASTYEQYF
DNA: TGTGCCAGCAGATTAGCCTCGACCTACGAGCAGTACTTC

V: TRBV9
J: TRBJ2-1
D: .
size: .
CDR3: CASSVRLGYNEQFF
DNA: TGTGCCAGCAGCGTAAGACTGGGTTACAATGAGCAGTTCTTC

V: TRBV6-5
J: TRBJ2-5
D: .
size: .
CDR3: CASSYSGAQETQYF
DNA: TGTGCCAGCAGTTACTCGGGGGCTCAAGAGACCCAGTACTTC

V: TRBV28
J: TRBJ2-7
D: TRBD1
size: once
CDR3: CASTQDRGFYEQYF
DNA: TGTGCCAGCACCCAAGACAGGGGGTTCTACGAGCAGTACTTC

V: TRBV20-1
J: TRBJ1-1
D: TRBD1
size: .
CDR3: CSAQGQAEAFF
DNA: TGCAGCGCCCAAGGACAGGCAGAAGCTTTCTTT

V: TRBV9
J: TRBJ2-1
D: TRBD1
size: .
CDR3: CASSVGGTGAKNEQFF
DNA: TGTGCCAGCAGCGTGGGGGGGACAGGGGCGAAAAATGAGCAGTTCTTC

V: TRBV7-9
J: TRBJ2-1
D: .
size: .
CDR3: CASSFVSSYNEQFF
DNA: TGTGCCAGCAGCTTTGTTAGCTCCTACAATGAGCAGTTCTTC

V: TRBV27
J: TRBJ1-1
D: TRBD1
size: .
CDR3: CASSLYRGLTTEAFF
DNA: TGTGCCAGCAGTCTGTACAGGGGGCTCACGACTGAAGCTTTCTTT

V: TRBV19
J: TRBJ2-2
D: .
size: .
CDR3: CASSERTVLFF
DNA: TGTGCCAGTAGTGAACGGACAGTGCTGTTTTTT

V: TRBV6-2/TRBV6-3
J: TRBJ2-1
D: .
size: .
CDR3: CASSFGGGAEFKFF
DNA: .

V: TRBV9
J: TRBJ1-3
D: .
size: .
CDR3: CASSRTDSSSSGNTIYF
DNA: TGTGCCAGCAGCCGCACGGATTCTTCTTCCTCTGGAAACACCATATATTTT

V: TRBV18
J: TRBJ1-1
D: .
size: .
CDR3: CASSPTSVNTEAFF
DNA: TGTGCCAGCTCACCAACCTCAGTGAACACTGAAGCTTTCTTT

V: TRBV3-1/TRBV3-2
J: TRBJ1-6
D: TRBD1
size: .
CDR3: CASSPGQGNSPLHF
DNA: TGTGCCAGCAGCCCGGGACAGGGGAATTCACCCCTCCACTTT

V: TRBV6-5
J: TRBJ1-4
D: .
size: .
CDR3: CASSYSAPEKLFF
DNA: TGTGCCAGCAGTTACTCGGCCCCAGAAAAACTGTTTTTT

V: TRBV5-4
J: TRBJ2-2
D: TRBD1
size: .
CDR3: CASSLDTGGSYTGELFF
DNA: TGTGCCAGCAGCTTGGATACAGGGGGCTCGTACACCGGGGAGCTGTTTTTT

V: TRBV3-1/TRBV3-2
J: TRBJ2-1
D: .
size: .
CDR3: CASSQSGGGYNEQFF
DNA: TGTGCCAGCAGCCAATCAGGGGGGGGTTACAATGAGCAGTTCTTC

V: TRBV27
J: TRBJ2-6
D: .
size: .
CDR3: CASRPGQSSSGANVLTF
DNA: TGTGCCAGCAGACCAGGACAGTCCTCCTCTGGGGCCAACGTCCTGACTTTC

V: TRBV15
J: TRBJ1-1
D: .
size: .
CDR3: CATSSGGTEAFF
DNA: TGTGCCACCAGCTCCGGGGGCACTGAAGCTTTCTTT

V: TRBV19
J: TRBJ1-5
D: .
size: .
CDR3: CASRQGTNSNQPQHF
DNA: TGTGCCAGTAGACAAGGGACAAATAGCAATCAGCCCCAGCATTTT

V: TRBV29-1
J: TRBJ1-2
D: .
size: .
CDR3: CSVEDRDGYTF
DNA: TGCAGCGTTGAAGACAGGGATGGCTACACCTTC

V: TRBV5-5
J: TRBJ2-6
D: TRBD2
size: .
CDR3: CASSLQFWGGFSGANVLTF
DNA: TGTGCCAGCAGCTTGCAGTTTTGGGGGGGTTTCTCTGGGGCCAACGTCCTGACTTTC

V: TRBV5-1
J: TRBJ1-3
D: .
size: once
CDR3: CASSYGHQQNTIYF
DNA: TGCGCCAGCAGTTACGGACACCAACAAAACACCATATATTTT

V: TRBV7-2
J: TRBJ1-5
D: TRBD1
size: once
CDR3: CASSPTGTGGQPQHF
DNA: TGTGCCAGCAGCCCCACCGGGACAGGGGGACAGCCCCAGCATTTT

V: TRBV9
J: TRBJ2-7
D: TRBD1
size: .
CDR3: CASSLGTGMAYEQYF
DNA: TGTGCCAGCAGCTTGGGGACAGGGATGGCCTACGAGCAGTACTTC

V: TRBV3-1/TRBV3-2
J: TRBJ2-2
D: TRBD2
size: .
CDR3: CASSQLPLAGGTNTGELFF
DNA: TGTGCCAGCAGCCAATTGCCCCTAGCGGGGGGTACGAACACCGGGGAGCTGTTTTTT

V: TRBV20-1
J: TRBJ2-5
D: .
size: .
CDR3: CSANPGETQYF
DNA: TGCAGTGCAAACCCCGGAGAGACCCAGTACTTC

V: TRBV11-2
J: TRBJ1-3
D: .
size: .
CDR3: CASSLDFEGGNTIYF
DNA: TGTGCCAGCAGCTTAGATTTTGAAGGTGGGAACACCATATATTTT

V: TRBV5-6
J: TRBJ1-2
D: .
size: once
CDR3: CASSLDRAYGYTF
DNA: TGTGCCAGCAGCTTGGACAGGGCATATGGCTACACCTTC